This T cell receptor (beta chain) came from a study of cytomegalovirus exposure and HLA in healthy donors. The V gene lost 7 bases and the J gene lost 5 bases, with 20 bases spanning the gap. The CDR3 spans 15 residues. The V gene's germline CDR1 is MNHNS and CDR2 SASEGT. PCR involved 60 Vbeta and 13 Jbeta primers. Measured with immunoSEQ multiplex PCR; TCRdb has only the in-frame clones, and not every one. The repertoire holds roughly 150,000 clones, roughly 80% seen once, with around 2.3% in the top ten. The source material was PBMCs. The genes are TRBV6-1 and TRBJ1-1, with D perhaps TRBD1 (5 bases). The source is a male donor in good health and CMV-seronegative. DNA for the CDR3: TGTGCCAGCATAACCTTCCCGGGGGGTCGAACTGAAGCTTTCTTT. Amino acids: CASITFPGGRTEAFF.